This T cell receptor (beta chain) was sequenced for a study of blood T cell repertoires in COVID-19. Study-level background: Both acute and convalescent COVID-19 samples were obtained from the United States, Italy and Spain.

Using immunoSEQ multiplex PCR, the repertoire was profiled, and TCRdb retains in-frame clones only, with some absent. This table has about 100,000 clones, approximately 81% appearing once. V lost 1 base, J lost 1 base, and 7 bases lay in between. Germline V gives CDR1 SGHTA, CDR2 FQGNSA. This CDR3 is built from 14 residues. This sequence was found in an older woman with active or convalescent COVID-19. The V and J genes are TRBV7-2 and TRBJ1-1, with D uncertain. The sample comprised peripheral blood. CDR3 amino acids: CASSLGAQNTEAFF. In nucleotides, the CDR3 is TGTGCCAGCAGCTTAGGAGCTCAGAACACTGAAGCTTTCTTT.